This entry lists 23 T cell receptor beta chains sequenced from one sample in a study of blood T cell repertoires in COVID-19. TCRdb's table, derived via immunoSEQ multiplex PCR, lists solely in-frame clones and lacks some. The sample lists 300,000 to 400,000 clones; around nine tenths were seen once. The sample comprised PBMCs or T cells enriched from blood (not recorded which). These receptors were obtained from a woman between 18 and 29 years old who had recovered from COVID-19.

The chain carries TRBV30 and TRBJ1-5; 10 positions match TRBD1. This CDR3 spans 14 amino acids. V dropped 3 bases and J dropped 4; count of bases not matched to a gene: 3. The germline V gene encodes CDR1 GTSNPN and CDR2 SVGIG (reference sequence). CDR3 sequence reads: CAWSSGQGNQPQHF. CDR3 nucleotides: TGTGCCTGGAGCTCGGGACAGGGGAATCAGCCCCAGCATTTT.

In this sample, this clone turned up a few times. The rearrangement joins TRBV7-9 to TRBJ1-1, with D possibly being TRBD1 (6 bases). From germline, CDR1 is SEHNR and CDR2 FQNEAQ (reference sequence). V shed 5 bases and J shed 5 bases, with 15 bases lying between them. This CDR3 contains 14 residues. The CDR3 DNA is TGTGCCAGCAGCCTCCAACAGGGAGGGACTGAAGCTTTCTTT. Its protein is CASSLQQGGTEAFF.

This clone has a single count. The rearrangement uses TRBV6-5 and TRBJ1-2; TRBD1 matches at 8 bases. This CDR3 comprises 14 residues. Losses at the gene ends were 2 bases for V and 7 bases for J; bases not matched to a gene: 6. The germline CDR1 and CDR2 sequences are MNHEY and SVGAGI. This CDR3 is CASSYPDRGVGYTF. The CDR3 DNA sequence: TGTGCCAGCAGTTACCCCGACAGGGGAGTTGGCTACACCTTC.

Points on this clone: A much larger clone differs by one base, so this may be a read error. The chain links TRBV7-2 to TRBJ1-5; 8 positions match TRBD1. The CDR3 runs 14 residues. Per germline, CDR1 SGHTA and CDR2 FQGNSA. V lost 5 bases and J lost 2; bases outside the gene matches: 2. The CDR3 sequence: CASSDRGGNQPQHF. DNA of the CDR3: TGTGCCAGCAGCGACAGGGGTGGCAATCAGCCCCAGCATTTT.

The J gene is TRBJ2-2, the V gene TRBV18; possible D gene TRBD2, 6 bases. Germline assignment: CDR1 KGHSH and CDR2 LQKENI. Trimming took off 3 bases at V and 6 bases at J, with 14 bases between the two ends. CDR3 length: 15 residues. CDR3 region: CASSPLTGVPGELFF. For the CDR3, the DNA is TGTGCCAGCTCACCCTTAACGGGAGTACCCGGGGAGCTGTTTTTT.

The chain has TRBV3-1 (or the pseudogene TRBV3-2) and TRBJ1-3; D not resolved. CDR3 length: 16 residues. Germline V lookup: CDR1 LGHDT, CDR2 YNNKEL (reference sequence). V dropped 0 bases and J dropped 0 bases, with 9 bases sitting between them. The CDR3 nucleotides read TGTGCCAGCAGCCAAGATTGGTACAGCTCTGGAAACACCATATATTTT. It specifies CASSQDWYSSGNTIYF.

This chain connects TRBV28 to TRBJ1-2; a possible D gene is TRBD1 (5 bases). Germline loops: CDR1 MDHEN, CDR2 SYDVKM. V shed 4 bases and J shed 8 bases, with 17 bases lying between them. CDR3 length: 14 residues. CDR3 DNA: TGTGCCAGCAGTTCCCCTCAGGGCCGGGTCGGCTACACCTTC. Protein product: CASSSPQGRVGYTF.

J is TRBJ1-1 and V is TRBV3-1 (or the pseudogene TRBV3-2); unclear D gene. The CDR3 totals 15 residues. V was pared by 1 base and J by 0 bases, with 9 bases between. Germline-derived CDR1 and CDR2 are LGHDT and YNNKEL (reference sequence). The CDR3 DNA follows: TGTGCCAGCAGCCAAGTGGCGGCTTTGAACACTGAAGCTTTCTTT. Encoded protein: CASSQVAALNTEAFF.

This sequence joins TRBV6-5 and TRBJ1-5; D gene ambiguous. Germline CDR1 is MNHEY and CDR2 is SVGAGI. The V end was cut by 6 bases, the J end by 2 bases, with 14 bases between. This CDR3 is 15 amino acids long. CDR3 residues: CASRPLATGNQPQHF. CDR3 coding DNA: TGTGCCAGCAGACCCCTCGCCACGGGCAATCAGCCCCAGCATTTT.

The V call is TRBV29-1, the J call TRBJ1-4; 8 positions match TRBD1. Germline lookup yields CDR1 SQVTM and CDR2 ANQGSEA. V shed 4 bases, J shed 7 bases, and the junction held 5 bases outside the gene matches. CDR3 length equals 13 residues. CDR3: CSVVQGAGEKLFF. CDR3 in DNA: TGCAGCGTTGTTCAGGGGGCGGGTGAAAAACTGTTTTTT.

The V and J genes are TRBV3-1 (or the pseudogene TRBV3-2) and TRBJ2-3, with a possible D match to TRBD2 (6 bases). The germline V and J ends were trimmed by 6 bases and 0 bases, with 16 bases remaining between them. This CDR3 spans 16 amino acids. Germline loops: CDR1 LGHDT, CDR2 YNNKEL (reference sequence). The CDR3 region has the DNA TGTGCCAGCAGTCTCGAACCCCGGGGGAGCACAGATACGCAGTATTTT. This gives the protein CASSLEPRGSTDTQYF.

The chain carries TRBV2 and TRBJ2-3, with 8 bases that match TRBD2. The CDR3 contains 17 residues. V trimming: 1 base; J trimming: 2 bases; junction bases outside the gene matches: 8. The germline V gene has CDR1 SNHLY and CDR2 FYNNEI. CDR3 DNA: TGTGCCAGCAGTGAAGAGATTAGCGGGGTTACCACAGATACGCAGTATTTT. This codes for CASSEEISGVTTDTQYF.

This clone was detected only once. The chain has TRBV5-1 and TRBJ2-3; 14 bases are a match to TRBD2. J gave up 6 bases and V 4 bases, and 4 bases lay outside the gene matches. The germline V gene encodes CDR1 SGHRS and CDR2 YFSETQ. This CDR3 spans 15 amino acids. Here the CDR3 reads CASSGTSGGRDTQYF. Written as DNA, the CDR3 is TGCGCCAGCAGCGGGACTAGCGGGGGTAGGGATACGCAGTATTTT.

The chain joins TRBV29-1 to TRBJ1-5; D may be TRBD1 (6 bases). The CDR3 is 13 amino acids. Deletions cut 6 bases from V and 0 bases from J, with 9 bases between. Germline V gene lookup returns CDR1 SQVTM and CDR2 ANQGSEA. The CDR3 DNA reads as TGCAGCGTACAGGGACATAGCAATCAGCCCCAGCATTTT. It is translated as CSVQGHSNQPQHF.

The gene calls are TRBV1 and TRBJ2-1; no DNA check was done on the table's D call, TRBD1. TRBV1 is shown as a pseudogene. The CDR3 runs to 17 residues. This chain's CDR3 is CTSSHSLAPGCYNEQFF. The CDR3 DNA sequence: TGCACCAGCAGCCATTCCCTTGCCCCAGGGTGTTACAATGAGCAGTTCTTC.

CDR3 amino acids: CASSDEAGANYGYTF. In DNA, the CDR3 is TGTGCCAGCAGTGATGAGGCGGGAGCTAACTATGGCTACACCTTC. The V gene is TRBV2, the J gene TRBJ1-2; no firm D call. The CDR3 totals 15 residues. V was clipped by 3 bases and J by 0 bases, with 11 bases between them. Germline V lookup: CDR1 SNHLY, CDR2 FYNNEI.

Concerning this clone: Within the sample, other DNA sequences also encode this same CDR3. The chain is built from TRBV14 and TRBJ1-2; D not resolved. CDR1 SGHDN and CDR2 FVKESK come from the germline V gene. CDR3 size: 12 residues. Trimming removed 1 base from V and 4 bases from J, with 4 bases in between. The CDR3 sequence is CASSQAGYGYTF. The CDR3 DNA sequence: TGTGCCAGCAGCCAAGCGGGCTATGGCTACACCTTC.

The V and J genes are TRBV5-1 and TRBJ1-2; D possibly corresponds to TRBD1 (5 bases). The V gene lost 5 bases and the J gene lost 8 bases, with 25 bases spanning the gap. The CDR3 has 16 residues. Germline CDR1 is SGHRS and CDR2 is YFSETQ. CDR3: CASSVAQGAGGLGYTF. CDR3 sequence (DNA): TGCGCCAGCAGTGTGGCCCAGGGTGCTGGTGGTCTCGGCTACACCTTC.

CDR3 sequence: CATREEVSSSGNTIYF. In nucleotides, the CDR3 is TGTGCCACCCGAGAGGAGGTATCGAGCTCTGGAAACACCATATATTTT. V gene TRBV19 combines with J gene TRBJ1-3; D call uncertain. Per germline, CDR1 LNHDA and CDR2 SQIVND (reference sequence). V was cut by 10 bases and J by 0 bases, with 19 bases left in between. This CDR3 is 16 amino acids long.

This CDR3 reads CASSLWDRGLNSPLHF. Written as DNA, the CDR3 is TGTGCCAGCAGTTTATGGGACAGGGGGCTTAATTCACCCCTCCACTTT. The V gene is TRBV27, the J gene TRBJ1-6; 12 bases line up with TRBD1. With 1 base clipped from V and 6 bases from J, the junction kept 1 base outside the gene matches. CDR1 and CDR2 (germline): MNHEY, SMNVEV (reference sequence). The CDR3 has 16 residues.

The gene calls are TRBV7-8 and TRBJ1-5, with 7 positions matching TRBD1. The CDR3 contains 13 residues. Germline V gene data show CDR1 as SGHVS and CDR2 as FQNEAQ. Germline trimming cut 5 bases from V and 8 bases from J; bases unmatched to any gene: 6. This CDR3 is CASSRQGEEPQHF. CDR3 coding DNA: TGTGCCAGCAGCCGTCAGGGGGAAGAGCCCCAGCATTTT. Together with reference TRBV7-8 and TRBJ1-5, the CDR3 gives the full variable domain: GAGVSQSPRYKVAKRGQDVALRCDPISGHVSLFWYQQALGQGPEFLTYFQNEAQLDKSGLPSDRFFAERPEGSVSTLKIQRTQQEDSAVYLCASSRQGEEPQHFGDGTRLSIL.

The rearrangement uses TRBV29-1 and TRBJ1-2; 11 nucleotides line up with TRBD1. The CDR3 extends over 12 amino acids. Germline V CDR1 and CDR2: SQVTM, ANQGSEA. V lost 8 bases, J lost 8 bases, and 7 bases stayed unmatched. As DNA, the CDR3 is TGCAGCCTCGGACAGGGGGCGCGAGGCTACACCTTC. It codes for CSLGQGARGYTF.

This sequence joins TRBV11-2 and TRBJ1-2; D remains unclear. Germline assignment: CDR1 SGHAT and CDR2 FQNNGV. The CDR3 has 14 residues. V was pared by 1 base and J by 4 bases, with 10 bases between. CDR3 in DNA: TGTGCCAGCAGCTTAGCCGGGCGGGCCTATGGCTACACCTTC. Encoded protein: CASSLAGRAYGYTF.